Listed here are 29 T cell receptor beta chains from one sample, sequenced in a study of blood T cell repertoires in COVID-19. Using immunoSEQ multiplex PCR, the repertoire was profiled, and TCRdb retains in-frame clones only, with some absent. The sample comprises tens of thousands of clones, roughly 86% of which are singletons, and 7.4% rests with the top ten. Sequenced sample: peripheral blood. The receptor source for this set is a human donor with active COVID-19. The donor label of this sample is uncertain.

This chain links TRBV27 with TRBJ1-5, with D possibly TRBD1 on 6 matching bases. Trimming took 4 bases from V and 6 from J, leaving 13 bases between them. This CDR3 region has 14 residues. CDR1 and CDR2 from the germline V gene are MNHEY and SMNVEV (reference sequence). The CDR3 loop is CASSSTGSAQPQHF. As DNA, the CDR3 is TGTGCCAGCAGTTCTACAGGGTCTGCTCAGCCCCAGCATTTT.

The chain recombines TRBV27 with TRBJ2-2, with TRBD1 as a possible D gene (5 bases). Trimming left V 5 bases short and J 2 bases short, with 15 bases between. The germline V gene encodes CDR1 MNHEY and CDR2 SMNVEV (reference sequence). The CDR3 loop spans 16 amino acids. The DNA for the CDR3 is TGTGCCAGCAGTGGAAGGATAAGGGGTAACACCGGGGAGCTGTTTTTT. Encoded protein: CASSGRIRGNTGELFF.

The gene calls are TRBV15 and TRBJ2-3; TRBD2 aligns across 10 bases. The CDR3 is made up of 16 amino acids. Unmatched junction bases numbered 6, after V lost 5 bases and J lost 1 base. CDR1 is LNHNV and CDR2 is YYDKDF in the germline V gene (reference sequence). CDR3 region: CATSGGLAGGTDTQYF. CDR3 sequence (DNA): TGTGCCACCAGCGGGGGGCTAGCGGGAGGCACAGATACGCAGTATTTT.

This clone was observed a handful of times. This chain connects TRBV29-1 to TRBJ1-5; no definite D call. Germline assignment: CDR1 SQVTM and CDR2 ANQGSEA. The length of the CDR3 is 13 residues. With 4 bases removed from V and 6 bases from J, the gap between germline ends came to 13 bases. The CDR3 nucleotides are TGCAGCGTTGGACTGTCGGAAGGTCAGCCCCAGCATTTT. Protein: CSVGLSEGQPQHF.

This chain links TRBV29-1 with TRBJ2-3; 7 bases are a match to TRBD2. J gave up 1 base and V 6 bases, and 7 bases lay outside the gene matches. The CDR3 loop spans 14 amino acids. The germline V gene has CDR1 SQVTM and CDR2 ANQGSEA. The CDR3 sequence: CSVGEGVGTDTQYF. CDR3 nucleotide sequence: TGCAGCGTGGGGGAGGGCGTTGGCACAGATACGCAGTATTTT.

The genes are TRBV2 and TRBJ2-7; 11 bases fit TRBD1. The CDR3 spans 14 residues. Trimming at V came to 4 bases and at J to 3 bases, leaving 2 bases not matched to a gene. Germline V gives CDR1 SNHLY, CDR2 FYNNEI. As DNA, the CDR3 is TGTGCCAGCAGTGGGACAGGGGGCGGCTACGAGCAGTACTTC. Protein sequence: CASSGTGGGYEQYF.

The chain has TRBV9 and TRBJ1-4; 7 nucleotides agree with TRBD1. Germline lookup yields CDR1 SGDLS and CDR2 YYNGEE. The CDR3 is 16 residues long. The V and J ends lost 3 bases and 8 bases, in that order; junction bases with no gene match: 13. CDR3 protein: CASSATAGTAFEKLFF. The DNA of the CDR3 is TGTGCCAGCAGCGCCACAGCCGGGACAGCATTCGAAAAACTGTTTTTT.

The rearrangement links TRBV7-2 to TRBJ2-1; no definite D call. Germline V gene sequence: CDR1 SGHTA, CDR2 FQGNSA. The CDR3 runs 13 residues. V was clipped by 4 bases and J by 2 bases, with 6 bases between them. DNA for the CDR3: TGTGCCAGCAGCTCCAACACCTACAATGAGCAGTTCTTC. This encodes CASSSNTYNEQFF.

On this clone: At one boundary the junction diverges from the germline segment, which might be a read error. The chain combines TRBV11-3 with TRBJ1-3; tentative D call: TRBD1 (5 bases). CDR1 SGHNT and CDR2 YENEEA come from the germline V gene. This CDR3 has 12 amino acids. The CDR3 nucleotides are TGTGCCAGCAGCTCAGGAGACGCGGGACGAGATTTT. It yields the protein CASSSGDAGRDF. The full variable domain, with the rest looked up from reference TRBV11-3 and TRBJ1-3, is EAGVVQSPRYKIIEKKQPVAFWCNPISGHNTLYWYLQNLGQGPELLIRYENEEAVDDSQLPKDRFSAERLKGVDSTLKIQPAELGDSAVYLCASSSGDAGRDFGEGSWLTVV.

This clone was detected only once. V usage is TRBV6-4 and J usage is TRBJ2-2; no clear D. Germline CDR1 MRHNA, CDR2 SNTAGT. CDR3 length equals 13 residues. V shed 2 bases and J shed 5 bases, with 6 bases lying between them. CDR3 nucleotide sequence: TGTGCCAGCAGTGACACTACGACCGGGGAGCTGTTTTTT. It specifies CASSDTTTGELFF.

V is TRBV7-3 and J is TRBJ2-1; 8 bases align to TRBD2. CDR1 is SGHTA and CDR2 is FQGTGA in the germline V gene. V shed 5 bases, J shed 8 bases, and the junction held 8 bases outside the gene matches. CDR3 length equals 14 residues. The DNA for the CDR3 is TGTGCCAGCAGCCACGGGAGGGAAGGGGATGAGCAGTTCTTC. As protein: CASSHGREGDEQFF.

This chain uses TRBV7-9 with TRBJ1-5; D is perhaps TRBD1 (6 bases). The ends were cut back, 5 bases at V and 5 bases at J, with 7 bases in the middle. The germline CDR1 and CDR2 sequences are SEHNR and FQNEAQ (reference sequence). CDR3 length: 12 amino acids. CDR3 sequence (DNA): TGTGCCAGCAGCCGACAGGATCAGCCCCAGCATTTT. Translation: CASSRQDQPQHF.

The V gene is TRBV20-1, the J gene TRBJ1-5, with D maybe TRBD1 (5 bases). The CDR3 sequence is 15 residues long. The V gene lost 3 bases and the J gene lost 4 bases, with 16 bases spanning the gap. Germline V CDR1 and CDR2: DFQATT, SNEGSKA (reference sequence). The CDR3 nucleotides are TGCAGTGCTAGTATACCGGGACGGGGGAATCAGCCCCAGCATTTT. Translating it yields CSASIPGRGNQPQHF.

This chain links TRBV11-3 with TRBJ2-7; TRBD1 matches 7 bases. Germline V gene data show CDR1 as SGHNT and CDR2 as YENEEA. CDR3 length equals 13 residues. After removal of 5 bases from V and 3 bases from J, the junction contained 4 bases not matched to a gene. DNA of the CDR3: TGTGCCAGCAGCGTCGACAGGGACTACGAGCAGTACTTC. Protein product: CASSVDRDYEQYF.

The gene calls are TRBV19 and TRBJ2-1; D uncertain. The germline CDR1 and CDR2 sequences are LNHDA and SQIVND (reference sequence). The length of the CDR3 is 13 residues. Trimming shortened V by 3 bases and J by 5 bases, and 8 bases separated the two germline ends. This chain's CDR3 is CASSINTDNEQFF. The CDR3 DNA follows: TGTGCCAGTAGTATTAATACAGACAATGAGCAGTTCTTC.

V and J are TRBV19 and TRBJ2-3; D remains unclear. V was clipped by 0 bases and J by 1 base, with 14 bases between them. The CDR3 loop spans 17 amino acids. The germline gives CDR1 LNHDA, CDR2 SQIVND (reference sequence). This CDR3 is CASSIDLRTRRTDTQYF. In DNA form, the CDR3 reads TGTGCCAGTAGTATAGATCTTAGAACTCGTCGCACAGATACGCAGTATTTT.

The CDR3 loop is CASSVQGNSPLHF. DNA of the CDR3: TGTGCCAGCAGCGTCCAGGGTAATTCACCCCTCCACTTT. This rearrangement joins TRBV7-3 to TRBJ1-6; weak D call: TRBD1 (5 bases). The V end lost 5 bases, the J end lost 6 bases, and 8 bases lay between the germline ends. The CDR3 consists of 13 residues. Per the germline V gene, CDR1 is SGHTA and CDR2 is FQGTGA. The variable domain in full, completed from reference TRBV7-3 and TRBJ1-6, reads GAGVSQTPSNKVTEKGKYVELRCDPISGHTALYWYRQSLGQGPEFLIYFQGTGAADDSGLPNDRFFAVRPEGSVSTLKIQRTERGDSAVYLCASSVQGNSPLHFGNGTRLTVT.

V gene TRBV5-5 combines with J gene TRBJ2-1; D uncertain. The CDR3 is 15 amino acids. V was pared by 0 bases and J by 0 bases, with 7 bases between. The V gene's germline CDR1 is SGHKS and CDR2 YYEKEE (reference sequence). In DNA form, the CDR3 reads TGTGCCAGCAGCTTGGGTAGCCTCTCCTACAATGAGCAGTTCTTC. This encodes CASSLGSLSYNEQFF.

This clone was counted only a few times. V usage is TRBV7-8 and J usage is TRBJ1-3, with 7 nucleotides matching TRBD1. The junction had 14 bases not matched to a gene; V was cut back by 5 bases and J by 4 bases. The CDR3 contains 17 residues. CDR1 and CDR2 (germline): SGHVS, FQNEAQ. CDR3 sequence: CASSPRWPGQRGNTIYF. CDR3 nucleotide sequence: TGTGCCAGCAGCCCTCGGTGGCCGGGACAGAGGGGAAACACCATATATTTT.

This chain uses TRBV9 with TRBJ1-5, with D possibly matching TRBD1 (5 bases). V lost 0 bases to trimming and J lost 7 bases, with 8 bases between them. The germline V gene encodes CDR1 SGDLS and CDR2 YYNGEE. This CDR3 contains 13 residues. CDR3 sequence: CASSVEEGQPQHF. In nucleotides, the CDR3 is TGTGCCAGCAGCGTAGAGGAGGGGCAGCCCCAGCATTTT.

The CDR3 loop is CASSPSTGDNQPQHF. CDR3 coding DNA: TGTGCCAGCTCACCCTCGACAGGGGACAATCAGCCCCAGCATTTT. V and J are TRBV18 and TRBJ1-5, with 8 bases fitting TRBD1. V shed 3 bases and J 3 bases; nucleotides not matched to a gene: 4. The CDR3 is made up of 15 amino acids. CDR1 and CDR2 (germline): KGHSH, LQKENI.

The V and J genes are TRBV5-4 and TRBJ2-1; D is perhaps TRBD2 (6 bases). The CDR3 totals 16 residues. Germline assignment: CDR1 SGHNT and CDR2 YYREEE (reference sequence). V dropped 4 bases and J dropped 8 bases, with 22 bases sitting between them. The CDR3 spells CASSRRTFIGEDEQFF. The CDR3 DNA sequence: TGTGCCAGCAGCCGAAGGACTTTTATCGGGGAGGATGAGCAGTTCTTC.

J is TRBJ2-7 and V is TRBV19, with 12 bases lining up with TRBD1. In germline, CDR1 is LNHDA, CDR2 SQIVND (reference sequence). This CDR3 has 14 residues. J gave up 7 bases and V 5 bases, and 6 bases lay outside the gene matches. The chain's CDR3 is CASSGRDRGREQYF. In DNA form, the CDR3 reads TGTGCCAGTAGTGGCCGGGACAGGGGGCGAGAGCAGTACTTC.

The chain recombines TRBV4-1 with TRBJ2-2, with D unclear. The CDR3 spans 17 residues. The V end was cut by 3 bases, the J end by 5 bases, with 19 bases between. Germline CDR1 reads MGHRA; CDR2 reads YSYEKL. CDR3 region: CASSQLKFLPGTGELFF. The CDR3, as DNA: TGCGCCAGCAGCCAGCTAAAGTTCCTTCCCGGGACCGGGGAGCTGTTTTTT.

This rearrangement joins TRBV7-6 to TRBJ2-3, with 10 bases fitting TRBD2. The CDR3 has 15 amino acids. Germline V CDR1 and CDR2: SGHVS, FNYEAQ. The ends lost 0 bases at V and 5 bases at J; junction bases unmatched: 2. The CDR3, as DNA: TGTGCCAGCAGCTTAGCACTAGCGGGGAAAGATACGCAGTATTTT. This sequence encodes CASSLALAGKDTQYF. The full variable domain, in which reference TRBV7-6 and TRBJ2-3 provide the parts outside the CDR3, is GAGVSQSPRYKVTKRGQDVALRCDPISGHVSLYWYRQALGQGPEFLTYFNYEAQQDKSGLPNDRFSAERPEGSISTLTIQRTEQRDSAMYRCASSLALAGKDTQYFGPGTRLTVL.

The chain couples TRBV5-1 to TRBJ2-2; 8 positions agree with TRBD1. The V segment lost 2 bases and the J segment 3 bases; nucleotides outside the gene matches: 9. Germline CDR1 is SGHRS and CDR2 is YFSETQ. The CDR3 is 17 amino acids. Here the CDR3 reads CASSFEPGGVYTGELFF. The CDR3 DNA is TGCGCCAGCAGCTTCGAGCCAGGGGGCGTGTACACCGGGGAGCTGTTTTTT.

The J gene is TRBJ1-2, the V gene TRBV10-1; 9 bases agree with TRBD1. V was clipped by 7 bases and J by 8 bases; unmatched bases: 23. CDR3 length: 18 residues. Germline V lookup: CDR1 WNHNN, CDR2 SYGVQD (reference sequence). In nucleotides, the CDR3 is TGCGCCAGCATTCGACCTGGACAGGGGAGACTGTGTTCCCCCGGCTACACCTTC. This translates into CASIRPGQGRLCSPGYTF.

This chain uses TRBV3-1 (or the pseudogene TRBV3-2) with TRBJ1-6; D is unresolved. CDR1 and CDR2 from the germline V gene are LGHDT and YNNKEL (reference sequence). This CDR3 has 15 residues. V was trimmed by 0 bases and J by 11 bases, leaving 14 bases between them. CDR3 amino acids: CASSQDLVERAPLHF. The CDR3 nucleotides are TGTGCCAGCAGCCAAGATTTGGTGGAGAGGGCACCCCTCCACTTT.

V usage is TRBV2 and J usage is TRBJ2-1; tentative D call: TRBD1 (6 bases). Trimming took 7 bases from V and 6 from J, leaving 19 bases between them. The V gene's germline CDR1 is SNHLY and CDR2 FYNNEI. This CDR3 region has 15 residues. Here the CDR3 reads CASTVDSQVVNEQFF. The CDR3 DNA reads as TGTGCCAGCACAGTGGACAGCCAGGTGGTCAATGAGCAGTTCTTC. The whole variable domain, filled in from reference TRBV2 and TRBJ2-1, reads EPEVTQTPSHQVTQMGQEVILRCVPISNHLYFYWYRQILGQKVEFLVSFYNNEISEKSEIFDDQFSVERPDGSNFTLKIRSTKLEDSAMYFCASTVDSQVVNEQFFGPGTRLTVL.